These 17 T cell receptor beta chains came from one sample sequenced in a study of blood T cells in healthy people across ages. A second roughly 6 to 11 cycle PCR used barcoded and J-beta primers. MiXCR was run by TCRdb on the 5' RACE reads, yielding one entry per CDR3 protein. Of some 690,000 distinct CDR3 sequences in the sample, about 24% are singletons; the top ten hold roughly 22%. The sample taken for sequencing was blood. These receptors all stem from a man between 65 and 85 years old in good health.

This clonotype was seen only a few times. Germline and junction disagree at one end, which may indicate a read error. This chain uses TRBV18 with TRBJ1-4; D unclear. CDR1 is KGHSH and CDR2 is LQKENI in the germline V gene. CDR3 length: 14 amino acids. The CDR3 nucleotides are TGTGCCAGCTCCTCAACTGCAACTAATGAAAAACTGCTTTTT. Its protein is CASSSTATNEKLLF. Drawing the rest from reference TRBV18 and TRBJ1-4, the complete variable domain is NAGVMQNPRHLVRRRGQEARLRCSPMKGHSHVYWYRQLPEEGLKFMVYLQKENIIDESGMPKERFSAEFPKEGPSILRIQQVVRGDSAAYFCASSSTATNEKLLFGSGTQLSVL.

The rearrangement uses TRBV12-3 or TRBV12-4 and TRBJ2-2, with a weak D call TRBD1 (5 bases). Trimming shortened V by 7 bases and J by 5 bases, and 11 bases separated the two germline ends. The CDR3 length is 13 residues. The CDR3 sequence is CASTFRATGELFF. The CDR3 region has the DNA TGTGCCAGCACTTTCAGGGCGACCGGGGAGCTGTTTTTT.

The chain has TRBV7-2 and TRBJ1-2; D gene unclear. Germline V CDR1 and CDR2: SGHTA, FQGNSA. Trimming took 2 bases from V and 4 from J, leaving 14 bases between them. This CDR3 is 15 amino acids long. CDR3 bases: TGTGCCAGCAGCTTAAGGTCAGGAGCACTCTATGGCTACACCTTC. It encodes CASSLRSGALYGYTF.

This clonotype was recorded only once. The chain combines TRBV5-1 with TRBJ2-3; 8 nucleotides line up with TRBD1. The CDR3 length is 15 residues. The ends lost 5 bases at V and 3 bases at J; junction bases unmatched: 8. The germline gives CDR1 SGHRS, CDR2 YFSETQ. The CDR3 sequence: CASSTQGAQTDTQYF. CDR3 nucleotides: TGCGCCAGCAGTACGCAGGGGGCGCAGACAGATACGCAGTATTTT.

This clonotype was seen a few times. The chain employs TRBV25-1 and TRBJ2-5, with a weak D call TRBD1 (6 bases). V was cut by 6 bases and J by 2 bases, with 13 bases left in between. The CDR3 has 14 amino acids. CDR1 and CDR2 (germline): MGHDK, SYGVNS. CDR3 DNA: TGTGCCAGCAGAAACCCCGGACAGCAAGAGACCCAGTACTTC. It is translated as CASRNPGQQETQYF.

The chain combines TRBV20-1 with TRBJ2-5, with 10 nucleotides matching TRBD2. Losses at the gene ends were 6 bases for V and 1 base for J; bases not matched to a gene: 8. The CDR3 has 15 amino acids. CDR1 and CDR2 from the germline V gene are DFQATT and SNEGSKA (reference sequence). For the CDR3, the DNA is TGCAGTGCCTCGTATAGCGGGAGGCTCCAAGAGACCCAGTACTTC. This translates into CSASYSGRLQETQYF.

This clonotype has just a few counts. The J gene is TRBJ2-4, the V gene TRBV20-1; a possible D gene is TRBD1 (6 bases). CDR1 and CDR2 (germline): DFQATT, SNEGSKA (reference sequence). This CDR3 is built from 16 residues. V lost 0 bases and J lost 6, with 18 bases in between. This chain's CDR3 is CSARDPGWGLGNIQYF. The CDR3 DNA reads TGCAGTGCTAGAGATCCGGGATGGGGGCTTGGAAACATTCAGTACTTC.

This clonotype was picked up a small number of times. This chain links TRBV6-6 with TRBJ1-2; D perhaps matches TRBD1 (5 bases). V shed 6 bases and J shed 2 bases, with 16 bases lying between them. CDR1 MNHNY and CDR2 SVGAGI come from the germline V gene (reference sequence). The CDR3 covers 15 residues. The DNA for the CDR3 is TGTGCCAGCAGATCAGGGTACGCGGAAAACTATGGCTACACCTTC. It is translated as CASRSGYAENYGYTF.

This chain connects TRBV5-1 to TRBJ2-5; 8 bases line up with TRBD1. Unmatched junction bases numbered 6, after V lost 4 bases and J lost 4 bases. Germline CDR1 reads SGHRS; CDR2 reads YFSETQ. CDR3 size: 14 residues. CDR3 in amino acids: CASSPDDRGETQYF. In DNA form, the CDR3 reads TGCGCCAGCAGCCCCGACGACAGGGGAGAGACCCAGTACTTC.

This chain joins TRBV5-1 and TRBJ2-3; the D gene is possibly TRBD2 (6 bases). Germline V lookup: CDR1 SGHRS, CDR2 YFSETQ. V lost 0 bases, J lost 2 bases, and 13 bases lay in between. CDR3 length: 16 amino acids. As DNA, the CDR3 is TGCGCCAGCAGCTTGGCCTATCGGGGGATCACAGATACGCAGTATTTT. Its protein product is CASSLAYRGITDTQYF.

V usage is TRBV29-1 and J usage is TRBJ1-2; possibly TRBD1 for D (5 bases). CDR1 and CDR2 (germline): SQVTM, ANQGSEA. V shed 4 bases and J shed 3 bases, with 12 bases lying between them. This CDR3 contains 13 residues. CDR3 sequence (DNA): TGCAGCGTTGGAAATCCGGGGGACTATGGCTACACCTTC. Its translation is CSVGNPGDYGYTF.

This clonotype was recorded many times. This chain links TRBV7-8 with TRBJ2-1; D remains ambiguous. Trimming took off 0 bases at V and 10 bases at J, with 19 bases between the two ends. The CDR3 has 16 amino acids. Germline CDR1 is SGHVS and CDR2 is FQNEAQ. CDR3 nucleotides: TGTGCCAGCAGCTTAGCCGGGCTAGGTAATGCCCCCGAGCAGTTCTTC. This gives the protein CASSLAGLGNAPEQFF. Filled out from reference TRBV7-8 and TRBJ2-1, the complete variable domain reads GAGVSQSPRYKVAKRGQDVALRCDPISGHVSLFWYQQALGQGPEFLTYFQNEAQLDKSGLPSDRFFAERPEGSVSTLKIQRTQQEDSAVYLCASSLAGLGNAPEQFFGPGTRLTVL.

The rearrangement joins TRBV20-1 to TRBJ1-1; tentatively, D is TRBD1 (5 bases). This CDR3 is built from 13 residues. Trimming removed 4 bases from V and 5 bases from J, with 14 bases in between. The germline CDR1 and CDR2 sequences are DFQATT and SNEGSKA (reference sequence). This CDR3 is CSATQGMGTEAFF. The CDR3 bases are TGCAGTGCTACTCAGGGAATGGGTACTGAAGCTTTCTTT.

The CDR3 bases are TGTGCCAGCAGACCTATCGGATTCCAGGGTGGCGGTGGCTACACCTTC. It translates to CASRPIGFQGGGGYTF. The V call is TRBV3-1, the J call TRBJ1-2; a possible D gene is TRBD1 (5 bases). V gave up 6 bases and J gave up 7 bases, with 24 bases separating them. Germline values: CDR1 LGHDT, CDR2 YNNKEL (reference sequence). The CDR3 is made up of 16 amino acids. The variable domain in full, with the rest retrieved from reference TRBV3-1 and TRBJ1-2, is DTAVSQTPKYLVTQMGNDKSIKCEQNLGHDTMYWYKQDSKKFLKIMFSYNNKELIINETVPNRFSPKSPDKAHLNLHINSLELGDSAVYFCASRPIGFQGGGGYTFGSGTRLTVV.

There are many counts of this clonotype. The chain links TRBV7-6 to TRBJ2-7, with D maybe TRBD1 (6 bases). The length of the CDR3 is 13 residues. V was pared by 1 base and J by 4 bases, with 8 bases between. Germline values: CDR1 SGHVS, CDR2 FNYEAQ. CDR3 DNA: TGTGCCAGCAGCTTAGAAGGGGGATACGAGCAGTACTTC. Amino acids: CASSLEGGYEQYF.

The chain carries TRBV24-1 and TRBJ2-3; TRBD1 matches 11 bases. The CDR3 loop spans 17 amino acids. With 3 bases clipped from V and 4 bases from J, the junction kept 8 bases outside the gene matches. In germline, CDR1 is KGHDR, CDR2 SFDVKD. The CDR3 sequence: CATSDPGTGGLADTQYF. CDR3 DNA sequence: TGTGCCACCAGTGATCCCGGGACAGGGGGTTTGGCAGATACGCAGTATTTT.

The rearrangement joins TRBV12-3 or TRBV12-4 to TRBJ2-1; TRBD2 aligns across 9 bases. The assigned J gene may be wrong: the sequence end matches TRBJ2-5 better. The CDR3 runs to 15 residues. The CDR3 is CASGPSGTLKETQYF. CDR3 nucleotide sequence: TGTGCCAGCGGTCCTAGCGGGACTTTAAAAGAGACCCAGTACTTC.